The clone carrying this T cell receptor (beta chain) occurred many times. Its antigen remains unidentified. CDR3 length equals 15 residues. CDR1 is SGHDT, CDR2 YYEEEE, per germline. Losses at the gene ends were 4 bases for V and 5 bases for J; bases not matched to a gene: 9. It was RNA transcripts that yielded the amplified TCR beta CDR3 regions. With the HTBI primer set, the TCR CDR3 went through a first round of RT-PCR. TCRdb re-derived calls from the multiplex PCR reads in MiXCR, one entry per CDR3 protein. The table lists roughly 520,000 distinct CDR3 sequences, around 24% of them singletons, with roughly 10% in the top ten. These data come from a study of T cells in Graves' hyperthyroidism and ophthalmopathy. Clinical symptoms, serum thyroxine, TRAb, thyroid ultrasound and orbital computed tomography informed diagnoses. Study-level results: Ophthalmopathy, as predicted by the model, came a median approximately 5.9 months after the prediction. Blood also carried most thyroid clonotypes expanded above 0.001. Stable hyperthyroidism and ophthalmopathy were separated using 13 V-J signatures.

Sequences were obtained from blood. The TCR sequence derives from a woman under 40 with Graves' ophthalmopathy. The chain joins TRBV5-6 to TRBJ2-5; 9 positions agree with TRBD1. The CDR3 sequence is CASSDLPGTGETQYF. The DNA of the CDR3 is TGTGCCAGCAGCGACTTGCCGGGGACAGGGGAGACCCAGTACTTC. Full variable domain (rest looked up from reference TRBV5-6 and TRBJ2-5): DAGVTQSPTHLIKTRGQQVTLRCSPKSGHDTVSWYQQALGQGPQFIFQYYEEEERQRGNFPDRFSGHQFPNYSSELNVNALLLGDSALYLCASSDLPGTGETQYFGPGTRLLVL.